This T cell receptor beta chain is from a study of OX40 agonist ivuxolimab in advanced cancers. Study information: Patients took ivuxolimab, an agonistic anti-OX40 (CD134) antibody. Patients with hepatocellular carcinoma, melanoma, renal cell or head and neck cancer made up the dose-escalation patients.

V was shortened by 3 bases and J by 0 bases, with 14 bases between the two germline ends. This CDR3 is built from 17 residues. Per the germline V gene, CDR1 is LNHDA and CDR2 is SQIVND (reference sequence). Sequencing used immunoSEQ multiplex PCR; TCRdb keeps in-frame clones, though not all of them. The table includes some 26,000 clones, around 79% detected once. This specimen was CD4+ or CD8+ T cells sorted from blood, taken in a trial of the OX40 agonist ivuxolimab. This chain joins TRBV19 and TRBJ1-4; possibly TRBD1 for D (6 bases). This TCR derives from an adult with an advanced solid tumor such as melanoma, head and neck, liver or kidney cancer. The CDR3 sequence is CASSIAQGIATNEKLFF. The CDR3 nucleotides are TGTGCCAGTAGTATCGCACAGGGAATTGCAACTAATGAAAAACTGTTTTTT.